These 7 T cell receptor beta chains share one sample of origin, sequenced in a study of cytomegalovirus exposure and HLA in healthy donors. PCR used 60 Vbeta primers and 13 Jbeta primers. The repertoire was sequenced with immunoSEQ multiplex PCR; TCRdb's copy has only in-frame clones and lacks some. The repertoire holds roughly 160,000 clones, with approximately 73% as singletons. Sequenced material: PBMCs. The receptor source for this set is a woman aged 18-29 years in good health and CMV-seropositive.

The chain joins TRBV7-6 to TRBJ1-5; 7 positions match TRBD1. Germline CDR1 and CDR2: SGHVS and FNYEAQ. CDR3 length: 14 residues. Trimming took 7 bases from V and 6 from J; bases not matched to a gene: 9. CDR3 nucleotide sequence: TGTGCCAGCACCCTAGGGCAGGGGGGTCAGCCCCAGCATTTT. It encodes CASTLGQGGQPQHF.

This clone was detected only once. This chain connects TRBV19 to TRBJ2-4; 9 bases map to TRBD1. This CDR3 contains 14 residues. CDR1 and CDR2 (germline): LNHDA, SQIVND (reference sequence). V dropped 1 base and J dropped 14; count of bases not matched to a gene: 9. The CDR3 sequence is CASSIALQGAGEYF. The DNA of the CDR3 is TGTGCCAGTAGTATAGCCCTACAGGGGGCGGGCGAGTACTTC.

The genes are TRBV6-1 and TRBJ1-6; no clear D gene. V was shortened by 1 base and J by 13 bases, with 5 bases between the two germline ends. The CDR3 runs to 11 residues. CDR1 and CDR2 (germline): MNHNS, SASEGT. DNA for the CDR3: TGTGCCAGCAGTGAAGGGGCTCCCCTCCACTTT. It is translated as CASSEGAPLHF.

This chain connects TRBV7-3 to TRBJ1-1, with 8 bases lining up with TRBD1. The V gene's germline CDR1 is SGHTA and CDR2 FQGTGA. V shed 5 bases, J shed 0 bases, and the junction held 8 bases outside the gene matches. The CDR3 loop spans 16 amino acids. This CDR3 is CASSQQGATMNTEAFF. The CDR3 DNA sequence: TGTGCCAGCAGCCAGCAGGGGGCCACTATGAACACTGAAGCTTTCTTT.

The CDR3 sequence: CASSAAQNYGYTF. The CDR3 DNA sequence: TGTGCCAGCAGCGCGGCACAGAACTATGGCTACACCTTC. This chain connects TRBV9 to TRBJ1-2; D call uncertain. CDR1 is SGDLS, CDR2 YYNGEE, per germline. Deletions cut 3 bases from V and 2 bases from J, with 8 bases between. This CDR3 is 13 amino acids long.

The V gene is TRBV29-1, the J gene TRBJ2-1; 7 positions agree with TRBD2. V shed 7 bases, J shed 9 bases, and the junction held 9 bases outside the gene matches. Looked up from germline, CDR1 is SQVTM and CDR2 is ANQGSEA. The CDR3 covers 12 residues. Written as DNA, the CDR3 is TGCAGCGACGTGCGCGGGGGAGGTGAGCAGTTCTTC. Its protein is CSDVRGGGEQFF.

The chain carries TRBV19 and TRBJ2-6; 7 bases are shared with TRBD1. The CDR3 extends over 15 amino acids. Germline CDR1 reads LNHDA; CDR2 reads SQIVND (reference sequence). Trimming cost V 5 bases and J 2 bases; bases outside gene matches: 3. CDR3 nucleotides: TGTGCCAGTAGTTCCACAGGGGCTGGGGCCAACGTCCTGACTTTC. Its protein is CASSSTGAGANVLTF. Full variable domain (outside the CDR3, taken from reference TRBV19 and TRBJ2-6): DGGITQSPKYLFRKEGQNVTLSCEQNLNHDAMYWYRQDPGQGLRLIYYSQIVNDFQKGDIAEGYSVSREKKESFPLTVTSAQKNPTAFYLCASSSTGAGANVLTFGAGSRLTVL.